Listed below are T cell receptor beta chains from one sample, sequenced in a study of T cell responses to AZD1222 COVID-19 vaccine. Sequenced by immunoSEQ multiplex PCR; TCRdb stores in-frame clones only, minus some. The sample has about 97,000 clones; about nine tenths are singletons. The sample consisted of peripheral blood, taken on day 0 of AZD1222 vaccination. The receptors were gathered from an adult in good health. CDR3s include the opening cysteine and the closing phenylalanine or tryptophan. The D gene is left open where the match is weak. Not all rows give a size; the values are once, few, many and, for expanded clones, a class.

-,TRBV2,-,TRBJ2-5,CASTYFLGETQYF,TGTGCCAGCACCTACTTCCTCGGCGAGACCCAGTACTTC
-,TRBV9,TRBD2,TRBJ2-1,CASSLLERGSYNEQFF,TGTGCCAGCAGCCTCCTAGAGCGGGGCTCCTACAATGAGCAGTTCTTC
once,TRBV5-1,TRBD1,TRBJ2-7,CASSIGGRINEQYF,TGCGCCAGCAGCATAGGGGGCAGGATCAACGAGCAGTACTTC
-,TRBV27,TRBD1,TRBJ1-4,CASSLGTESEKLFF,TGTGCCAGCAGTCTCGGGACAGAGAGTGAAAAACTGTTTTTT
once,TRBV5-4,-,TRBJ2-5,CASSLGRQGAETQYF,TGTGCCAGCAGCCTCGGGAGGCAGGGGGCAGAGACCCAGTACTTC
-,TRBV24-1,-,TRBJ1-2,CATSDFGGAGGGYTF,TGTGCCACCAGTGATTTTGGGGGCGCCGGGGGTGGCTACACCTTC
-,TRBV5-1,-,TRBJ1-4,CASSLAGAGGEKLFF,TGCGCCAGCAGCTTGGCGGGGGCAGGCGGTGAAAAACTGTTTTTT
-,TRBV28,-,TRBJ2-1,CASSHRLQGNEQFF,TGTGCCAGCAGTCATCGACTACAGGGTAATGAGCAGTTCTTC
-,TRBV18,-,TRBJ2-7,CASSPLSSYEQYF,TGTGCCAGCTCACCACTGAGCTCCTACGAGCAGTACTTC
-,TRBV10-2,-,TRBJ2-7,CASYRDPHTGGEQYF,TGCGCCAGCTACCGGGACCCACATACCGGTGGAGAGCAGTACTTC
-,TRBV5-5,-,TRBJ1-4,CASSDRLGADNEKLFF,TGTGCCAGCAGCGACCGTCTGGGGGCAGATAATGAAAAACTGTTTTTT
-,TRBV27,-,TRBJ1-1,CASSYFGGVGPEAFF,TGTGCCAGCAGTTATTTTGGGGGCGTAGGTCCTGAAGCTTTCTTT
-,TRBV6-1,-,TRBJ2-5,CASSDPSQETQYF,TGTGCCAGCAGTGACCCTTCCCAGGAGACCCAGTACTTC
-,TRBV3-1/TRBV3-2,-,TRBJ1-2,CASSQDIRLGARGYTF,TGTGCCAGCAGCCAAGATATTAGGTTGGGGGCTCGGGGCTACACCTTC
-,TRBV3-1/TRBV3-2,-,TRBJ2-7,CASSQGGIGVEQYF,TGTGCCAGCAGCCAAGGGGGAATAGGGGTCGAGCAGTACTTC
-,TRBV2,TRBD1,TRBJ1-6,CASSRGVGVYSPLHF,TGTGCCAGCAGCAGGGGGGTGGGAGTCTATTCACCCCTCCACTTT